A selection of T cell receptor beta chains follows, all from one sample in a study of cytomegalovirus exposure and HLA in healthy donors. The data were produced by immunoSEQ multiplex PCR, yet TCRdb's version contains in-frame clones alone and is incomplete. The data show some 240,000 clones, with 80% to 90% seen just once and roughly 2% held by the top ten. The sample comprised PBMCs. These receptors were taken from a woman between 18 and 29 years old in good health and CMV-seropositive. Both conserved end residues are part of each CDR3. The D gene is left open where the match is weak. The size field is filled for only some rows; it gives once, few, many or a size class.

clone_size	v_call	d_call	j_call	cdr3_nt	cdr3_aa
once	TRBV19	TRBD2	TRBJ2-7	TGTGCCAGTAGCAGCGGGAGGGCTTACGAGCAGTACTTC	CASSSGRAYEQYF
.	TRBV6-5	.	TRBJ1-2	TGTGCCAGCAGTCAGACATGGAACCTTGGCTACACCTTC	CASSQTWNLGYTF
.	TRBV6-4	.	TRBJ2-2	TGTGCCAGCAGGGAGGACTCTCACACCGGGGAGCTGTTTTTT	CASREDSHTGELFF
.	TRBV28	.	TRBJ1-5	TGTGCCAGCAGTTTATGGGGCAGGGGCACCAATCAGCCCCAGCATTTT	CASSLWGRGTNQPQHF
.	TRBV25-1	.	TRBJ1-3	TGTGCCAGCAGTGAATTCGGGTATGGAGGGAACACCATATATTTT	CASSEFGYGGNTIYF
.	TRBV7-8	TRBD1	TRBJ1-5	TGTGCCAGCAGCTCCAAGAAGATAGGACAGGGAATTCAGCCCCAGCATTTT	CASSSKKIGQGIQPQHF
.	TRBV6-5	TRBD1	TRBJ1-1	TGTGCCAGCAGGCTCAGACAGGGCTACACTGAAGCTTTCTTT	CASRLRQGYTEAFF
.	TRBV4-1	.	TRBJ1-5	TGCGCCAGCAGCCAAGAGAATCCTTGGCAGGGTAATCAGCCCCAGCATTTT	CASSQENPWQGNQPQHF
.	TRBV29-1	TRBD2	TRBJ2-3	TGCAGCGTAGACCCTAGCGGGAGAACAGATACGCAGTATTTT	CSVDPSGRTDTQYF
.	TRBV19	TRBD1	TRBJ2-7	TGTGCCAGTAGTACCCGGGACAGATCCGACGAGCAGTACTTC	CASSTRDRSDEQYF
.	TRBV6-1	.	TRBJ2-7	TGTGCCAGCAGTGAAGCTGGACACTTCTACGAGCAGTACTTC	CASSEAGHFYEQYF
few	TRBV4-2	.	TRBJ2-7	TGTGCCAGCAGCCAAGATCTTGGCATTTACGAGCAGTACTTC	CASSQDLGIYEQYF
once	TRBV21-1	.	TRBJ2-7	TGTGCCAGCAGCAAACGGGGACAGTGGCACCCGTTATCCTACGAGCAGTACTTC	CASSKRGQWHPLSYEQYF
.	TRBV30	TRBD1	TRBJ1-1	TGTGCCTGGAGACCCGGACAGGGTCGCACTGAAGCTTTCTTT	CAWRPGQGRTEAFF
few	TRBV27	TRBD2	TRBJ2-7	TGTGCCAGCAGTTCACCCAGGACTAGCGGGGATTACGAGCAGTACTTC	CASSSPRTSGDYEQYF
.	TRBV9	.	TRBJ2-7	TGTGCCAGCAGCGTAGACCCCAGCTACGAGCAGTACTTC	CASSVDPSYEQYF
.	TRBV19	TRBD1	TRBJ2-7	TGTGCCAGTAGCGCCGGGACAGGAATCTACGAGCAGTACTTC	CASSAGTGIYEQYF
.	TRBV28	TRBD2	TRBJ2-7	TGTGCCAGCAGTTTCCCCGGGACTAGCGGTATATTTTGCTACGAGCAGTACTTC	CASSFPGTSGIFCYEQYF
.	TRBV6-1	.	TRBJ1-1	TGTGCCAGCAGGGCAGAGAACACTGAAGCTTTCTTT	CASRAENTEAFF
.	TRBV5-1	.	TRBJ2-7	TGCGCCAGCAGCTTGGCGAGTACTCCCTACGAGCAGTACTTC	CASSLASTPYEQYF
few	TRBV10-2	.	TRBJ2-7	TGCGCCAGCAGACCAGCAGGGGACGGAACCTACGAGCAGTACTTC	CASRPAGDGTYEQYF
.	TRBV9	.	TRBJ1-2	TGTGCCAGCAGCGCCCTTTACACGGGACTCCATGGCTACACCTTC	CASSALYTGLHGYTF
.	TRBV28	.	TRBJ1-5	TGTGCCAGCAGTTTCCTCCCCAATCAGCCCCAGCATTTT	CASSFLPNQPQHF
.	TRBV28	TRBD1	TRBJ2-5	TGTGCCAGCAGTCCCCGGGACAGTCAAGAGACCCAGTACTTC	CASSPRDSQETQYF
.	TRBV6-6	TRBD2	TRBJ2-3	TGTGCCAGCAGTTACTTCGCGGGGGGTCCAGATACGCAGTATTTT	CASSYFAGGPDTQYF
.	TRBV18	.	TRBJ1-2	TGTGCCAGCTCACTTTTACCAGGACAGTCCTATGGCTACACCTTC	CASSLLPGQSYGYTF
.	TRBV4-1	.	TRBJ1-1	TGCGCCAGCAGCCAAGACCAGGGCGGGGGTAAGGCGTTCTTT	CASSQDQGGGKAFF
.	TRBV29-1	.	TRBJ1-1	TGCAGCGTTCTGACAGGTTCCAACACTGAAGCTTTCTTT	CSVLTGSNTEAFF
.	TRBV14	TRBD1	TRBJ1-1	TGTGCCAGCAGCCTGACAGGGCTCAGGACTGAAGCTTTCTTT	CASSLTGLRTEAFF
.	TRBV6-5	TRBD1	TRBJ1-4	TGTGCCAGCAGGGACAGGGCCAAACTGTTTTTT	CASRDRAKLFF
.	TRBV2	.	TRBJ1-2	TGTGCCAGCAGTGACAGACTGAATGATGGCTACACCTTC	CASSDRLNDGYTF
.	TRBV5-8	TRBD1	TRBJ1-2	TGTGCCAGCAGCATTATCCTCGGACAGGGGGACTATGGCTACACCTTC	CASSIILGQGDYGYTF
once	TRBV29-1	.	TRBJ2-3	TGCAGCGTTGAAGGGTGGGACTCCGATACGCAGTATTTT	CSVEGWDSDTQYF
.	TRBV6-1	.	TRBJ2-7	TGTGCCAGCAGTGACTCGGGAGACCGAGCTGACGAGCAGTACTTC	CASSDSGDRADEQYF
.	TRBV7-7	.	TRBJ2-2	TGTGCCAGCAGCCCCCCCAGGGGGGAAGCTTTTAACACCGGGGAGCTGTTTTTT	CASSPPRGEAFNTGELFF
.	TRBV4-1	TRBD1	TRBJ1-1	TGCGCCAGCAGCCAGAGGGACAGGGTCACTGAAGCTTTCTTT	CASSQRDRVTEAFF
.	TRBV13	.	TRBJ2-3	TGTGCCAGCAGCTTAGACGGGGCAGATACGCAGTATTTT	CASSLDGADTQYF
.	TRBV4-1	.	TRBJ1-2	TGCGCCAGCAGCCAAGATCGAGGTTACTATGGCTACACCTTC	CASSQDRGYYGYTF
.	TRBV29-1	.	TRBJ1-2	TGCAGCGTTTTACAGAATACCTTAAACTATGGCTACACCTTC	CSVLQNTLNYGYTF
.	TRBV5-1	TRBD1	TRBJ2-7	TGCGCCAGCAGCCCGATCCGACAGGGCTCCTACGAGCAGTACTTC	CASSPIRQGSYEQYF
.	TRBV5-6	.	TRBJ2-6	TGTGCCAGCAGCTTGGGTGCGGTACACTCTGGGGCCAACGTCCTGACTTTC	CASSLGAVHSGANVLTF